Shown below are 30 T cell receptor beta chains from a single sample sequenced in a study of T cell clonality in common variable immunodeficiency. Here immunoSEQ multiplex PCR was the method, and the copy in TCRdb shows in-frame clones only, minus some. The specimen has about 64,000 clones, none found just once. Sequencing was done on a sample of peripheral blood mononuclear cells. These receptors all come from a person aged 18 to 70 in good health.

Ten or more counts support this clone. The CDR3 end falls 3 residues outside the read, so it is completed with the germline J gene. The chain uses TRBV4-2 and TRBJ2-7, with 9 bases lining up with TRBD2. The germline CDR1 and CDR2 sequences are LGHNA and YNFKEQ. The CDR3 is 14 residues long. Trimming at V came to 1 base and at J to 5 bases, leaving 3 bases not matched to a gene. CDR3 sequence: CASSQGAGGNEQYF. The CDR3 DNA, read in part, is TGTGCCAGCAGCCAAGGAGCGGGAGGCAACGAG.

Remarks on this clone: The CDR3 end lies 3 residues beyond the end of the read and is filled in from the germline J gene. V is TRBV5-1 and J is TRBJ2-3; D gene ambiguous. This CDR3 has 13 amino acids. V was trimmed by 0 bases and J by 6 bases, leaving 8 bases between them. Germline V lookup: CDR1 SGHRS, CDR2 YFSETQ. The sequenced part of the CDR3 DNA is TGCGCCAGCAGCTTGGAGTCAGTTGATACG. Protein sequence: CASSLESVDT. The entire CDR3 protein reads CASSLESVDTQYF.

This clone came up many times. Read data end 3 residues before the CDR3 end; the end is taken from the germline J gene. The chain joins TRBV20-1 to TRBJ2-7; the match to TRBD1 covers 7 bases. The trim removed 6 bases at V and 0 bases at J, leaving 5 bases unmatched. This CDR3 has 13 residues. Per germline, CDR1 DFQATT and CDR2 SNEGSKA (reference sequence). The chain's CDR3 is CSATGTASYEQYF. The covered CDR3 bases are TGCAGTGCAACCGGGACAGCCTCCTACGAG.

Of note for this clone: The read stops 3 residues short of the end of the CDR3; the missing end is completed from the germline J gene. The chain links TRBV5-6 to TRBJ2-7; 9 bases map to TRBD2. Looked up from germline, CDR1 is SGHDT and CDR2 is YYEEEE. The length of the CDR3 is 15 residues. Trimming took 1 base from V and 4 from J; bases not matched to a gene: 6. CDR3 sequence reads: CASSLSGGRMYEQYF. CDR3 DNA, as far as it was read: TGTGCCAGCAGCTTGAGCGGGGGGCGGATGTACGAG.

At least ten counts were recorded for this clone. CDR3 region: CSVNDRGETQYF. CDR3 DNA (partial): TGCAGCGTTAATGATCGAGGAGAGACC. The rearrangement uses TRBV29-1 and TRBJ2-5; D ambiguous. The read halts 3 residues ahead of the CDR3 end, with the missing end drawn from the germline J gene. Germline lookup yields CDR1 SQVTM and CDR2 ANQGSEA. This CDR3 comprises 12 residues. V was cut by 5 bases and J by 4 bases, with 11 bases left in between. Full variable domain (outside the CDR3, taken from reference TRBV29-1 and TRBJ2-5): SAVISQKPSRDICQRGTSLTIQCQVDSQVTMMFWYRQQPGQSLTLIATANQGSEATYESGFVIDKFPISRPNLTFSTLTVSNMSPEDSSIYLCSVNDRGETQYFGPGTRLLVL.

Only a few counts were recorded for this clone. The junction differs from germline at one of its ends, possibly a read error. The read ends 3 residues before the CDR3 terminus; that terminus is restored from the germline J gene. The V and J genes are TRBV7-7 and TRBJ2-5; TRBD2 matches 7 bases. CDR3 length: 15 amino acids. Germline V CDR1 and CDR2: SSHAT, FNYEAQ (reference sequence). The CDR3: CASSLEGGREETQYF. The CDR3 bases that were read are TGTGCTAGCAGCTTAGAAGGAGGGCGGGAGGAGACC.

In this sample, this clone turned up many times. The read ends 3 residues before the CDR3 terminus; that terminus is restored from the germline J gene. This chain uses TRBV10-1 with TRBJ2-1, with 11 bases that match TRBD2. J was trimmed by 8 bases and V by 8 bases; bases with no gene match: 5. CDR3 size: 13 residues. CDR1 and CDR2 (germline): WNHNN, SYGVQD (reference sequence). The part of the CDR3 DNA that was read is TGCGCCAGCGGGACTAGCGGTATCGATGAG. Its protein is CASGTSGIDE. The complete CDR3 reads CASGTSGIDEQFF.

This clone was counted between two and nine times. The CDR3 is cut off 3 residues early in the read; its end comes from the germline J gene. The rearrangement joins TRBV20-1 to TRBJ2-1, with D possibly being TRBD2 (5 bases). The length of the CDR3 is 15 residues. The V end lost 6 bases, the J end lost 2 bases, and 17 bases lay between the germline ends. Germline V CDR1 and CDR2: DFQATT, SNEGSKA (reference sequence). CDR3: CSAPGVTRTYNEQFF. Partial CDR3 DNA: TGCAGTGCCCCCGGGGTGACTCGCACCTACAATGAG.

Ten or more counts support this clone. The read comes to an end 3 residues before the CDR3 does, leaving the germline J gene to fill in the end. This chain joins TRBV6-1 and TRBJ2-3; no reliable D call. The length of the CDR3 is 11 residues. V was pared by 3 bases and J by 8 bases, with 6 bases between. Germline assignment: CDR1 MNHNS and CDR2 SASEGT. The CDR3 sequence: CASSDSGTQYF. CDR3 DNA, as far as it was read: TGTGCCAGCAGTGATAGTGGTACG.

Many counts were recorded for this clone. The DNA ends 3 residues before the CDR3 does, and the rest of the CDR3 is filled in from the germline J gene. The chain is built from TRBV20-1 and TRBJ2-3; 9 nucleotides match TRBD2. CDR3 length: 15 residues. In germline, CDR1 is DFQATT, CDR2 SNEGSKA (reference sequence). The junction had 6 bases not matched to a gene; V was cut back by 1 base and J by 4 bases. The sequenced CDR3 bases are TGCAGTGCTAGAGGGGCGGGAGGGCCGCCAGATACG. As protein: CSARGAGGPPDT. The whole CDR3 sequence is CSARGAGGPPDTQYF.

In this sample, this clone turned up many times. From the germline J gene comes the end of the CDR3, since the read stops 3 residues before it. The rearrangement links TRBV11-2 to TRBJ1-1; TRBD1 matches at 8 bases. Losses at the gene ends were 5 bases for V and 2 bases for J; bases not matched to a gene: 7. Germline CDR1 and CDR2: SGHAT and FQNNGV. CDR3 length: 15 amino acids. CDR3 protein: CASSLSTGVNTEAFF. The part of the CDR3 DNA that was read is TGTGCCAGCAGCCTATCGACAGGGGTTAACACTGAA.

This clone has at least ten counts. A read error may account for a junction end that differs from germline. Distinct nucleotide sequences in the sample also encode this CDR3. CDR3 residues: CASSESYRDRSYNEQFF. The sequenced part of the CDR3 DNA is TGTGCCAGCAGTGAGTCGTATCGGGACAGATCCTACAATGAG. This chain connects TRBV10-1 to TRBJ2-1; 7 bases are a match to TRBD1. The read ends 3 residues before the CDR3 terminus; that terminus is restored from the germline J gene. The V gene's germline CDR1 is WNHNN and CDR2 SYGVQD (reference sequence). This CDR3 has 17 residues.

Many counts were recorded for this clone. Read coverage stops 3 residues before the CDR3 terminus; the germline J gene supplies the remainder. This chain joins TRBV2 and TRBJ2-3, with 10 bases identical to TRBD2. V lost 7 bases, J lost 3 bases, and 4 bases stayed unmatched. CDR1 is SNHLY and CDR2 is FYNNEI in the germline V gene. This CDR3 spans 14 amino acids. The CDR3 bases that were read are TGTGCCAGCAAACCAGCGGGGGGGACAGATACG. It is translated as CASKPAGGTDT. The full CDR3 sequence reads CASKPAGGTDTQYF.

This clone was recorded many times. Read data end 3 residues before the CDR3 end; the end is taken from the germline J gene. This chain links TRBV19 with TRBJ2-1; D perhaps matches TRBD2 (7 bases). The germline CDR1 and CDR2 sequences are LNHDA and SQIVND (reference sequence). CDR3 length: 15 amino acids. The V gene lost 5 bases and the J gene lost 0 bases, with 11 bases spanning the gap. The CDR3 sequence: CASSWGGRSYNEQFF. The sequenced CDR3 bases are TGTGCCAGTAGTTGGGGGGGCCGCTCCTACAATGAG. Drawing the rest from reference TRBV19 and TRBJ2-1, the complete variable domain is DGGITQSPKYLFRKEGQNVTLSCEQNLNHDAMYWYRQDPGQGLRLIYYSQIVNDFQKGDIAEGYSVSREKKESFPLTVTSAQKNPTAFYLCASSWGGRSYNEQFFGPGTRLTVL.

Ten or more counts support this clone. The read terminates 3 residues ahead of where the CDR3 ends, so the germline J gene completes it. The chain carries TRBV5-1 and TRBJ2-7, with a tentative D call TRBD2 (7 bases). Germline CDR1 is SGHRS and CDR2 is YFSETQ. This CDR3 has 14 amino acids. V lost 1 base, J lost 5 bases, and 13 bases lay in between. CDR3 amino acids: CASSLPFGGHEQYF. The sequenced part of the CDR3 DNA is TGCGCCAGCAGCTTGCCCTTCGGGGGGCACGAG. Full variable domain (missing parts from reference TRBV5-1 and TRBJ2-7): KAGVTQTPRYLIKTRGQQVTLSCSPISGHRSVSWYQQTPGQGLQFLFEYFSETQRNKGNFPGRFSGRQFSNSRSEMNVSTLELGDSALYLCASSLPFGGHEQYFGPGTRLTVT.

There are many counts of this clone. The CDR3 region is CASSLALSEGELFF. The covered CDR3 bases are TGTGCCAGCAGCTTAGCACTAAGTGAGGGGGAG. The J gene is TRBJ2-2, the V gene TRBV7-8; no reliable D call. The read falls 3 residues short of the CDR3 end, and the missing part is taken from the germline J gene. Germline V gives CDR1 SGHVS, CDR2 FQNEAQ. The germline V and J ends were trimmed by 0 bases and 8 bases, with 10 bases remaining between them. CDR3 length: 14 residues.

This clone was found many times. The observed sequence ends 3 residues before the CDR3 terminus, with the missing tail filled in from the germline J gene. The chain carries TRBV20-1 and TRBJ2-6, with TRBD1 as a possible D gene (6 bases). Germline V gene sequence: CDR1 DFQATT, CDR2 SNEGSKA (reference sequence). Trimming pared 0 bases from V and 0 bases from J, leaving 15 bases between. The CDR3 length is 18 residues. The chain's CDR3 is CSARDLAGDYSGANVLTF. The part of the CDR3 DNA that was read is TGCAGTGCTAGAGATTTGGCAGGGGATTACTCTGGGGCCAACGTC.

This clone appeared many times. The CDR3 end is not reached by the read, which stops 3 residues before it; the germline J gene fills it in. V is TRBV9 and J is TRBJ2-1, with 9 bases fitting TRBD2. The V and J ends lost 4 bases and 4 bases, in that order; junction bases with no gene match: 6. The CDR3 covers 15 residues. CDR1 and CDR2 (germline): SGDLS, YYNGEE. The CDR3 here is CASSPTSGPYNEQFF. CDR3 DNA, as far as it was read: TGTGCCAGCAGCCCTACTAGCGGGCCATACAATGAG.

This clone was seen many times. Incomplete CDR3 DNA: TGTGCCACCCATCAGCGGTCCACAGATACG. Translated, it gives CATHQRSTDT. The entire CDR3 protein reads CATHQRSTDTQYF. The chain has TRBV2 and TRBJ2-3; D may be TRBD2 (5 bases). The read ends 3 residues before the CDR3 terminus; that terminus is restored from the germline J gene. V lost 10 bases, J lost 2 bases, and 13 bases lay in between. Germline V gives CDR1 SNHLY, CDR2 FYNNEI. This CDR3 comprises 13 residues. The variable domain in full, with the rest retrieved from reference TRBV2 and TRBJ2-3, is EPEVTQTPSHQVTQMGQEVILRCVPISNHLYFYWYRQILGQKVEFLVSFYNNEISEKSEIFDDQFSVERPDGSNFTLKIRSTKLEDSAMYFCATHQRSTDTQYFGPGTRLTVL.

Concerning this clone: Coverage ceases 3 residues before the CDR3 finishes, and the germline J gene fills in the end. The chain is built from TRBV10-2 and TRBJ2-1; perhaps TRBD2 as D (5 bases). The CDR3 covers 13 residues. Germline loops: CDR1 WSHSY, CDR2 SAAADI. Trimming removed 6 bases at V and 1 base at J, with 7 bases between. CDR3 residues: CASSLASYNEQFF. The DNA read from the CDR3 is TGCGCCAGCAGCCTAGCTTCCTACAATGAG.

This clone came up many times. The read gets to within 3 residues of the CDR3 end, and the germline J gene fills in the rest. The chain joins TRBV19 to TRBJ2-7; the D gene is possibly TRBD1 (6 bases). V lost 3 bases and J lost 3, with 9 bases in between. Per germline, CDR1 LNHDA and CDR2 SQIVND (reference sequence). CDR3 length equals 13 residues. The chain's CDR3 is CASSMTGHYEQYF. CDR3 DNA (partial): TGTGCCAGTAGTATGACAGGACACTACGAG.

The sample holds a few counts of this clone. The CDR3 protein is CASSPGLAYTF. The CDR3 bases that were read are TGTGCCAGCAGCCCCGGACTAGCA. This chain uses TRBV7-2 with TRBJ1-2; D not resolved. The CDR3 is cut off 3 residues early in the read; its end comes from the germline J gene. The CDR3 is 11 residues long. Per the germline V gene, CDR1 is SGHTA and CDR2 is FQGNSA.

Ten or more counts support this clone. The read ends 3 residues early relative to the CDR3; the germline J gene fills the gap. The chain links TRBV7-3 to TRBJ2-1, with D unclear. Trimming pared 4 bases from V and 9 bases from J, leaving 10 bases between. Germline values: CDR1 SGHTA, CDR2 FQGTGA. The CDR3 length is 12 residues. CDR3 protein: CASSSPPGEQFF. CDR3 DNA, as far as it was read: TGTGCCAGCAGCTCCCCCCCCGGTGAG.

This clone was seen at least ten times. The CDR3 end falls 3 residues outside the read, so it is completed with the germline J gene. The chain uses TRBV2 and TRBJ2-5; 11 bases are a match to TRBD2. V shed 6 bases, J shed 3 bases, and the junction held 15 bases outside the gene matches. CDR1 is SNHLY, CDR2 FYNNEI, per germline. This CDR3 has 18 amino acids. CDR3 bases read: TGTGCCAGCAGCGTTCTAGCGGGGGGAAGCTCGAAGGAAGAGACC. This codes for CASSVLAGGSSKEET. Given in full, the CDR3 is CASSVLAGGSSKEETQYF.

This clone has ten or more counts. The sequence runs out 3 residues before the end of the CDR3; the remainder is reconstructed from the germline J gene. The chain has TRBV18 and TRBJ2-7; maybe TRBD1 (6 bases). Germline assignment: CDR1 KGHSH and CDR2 LQKENI. The CDR3 covers 15 residues. Trimming took off 5 bases at V and 6 bases at J, with 20 bases between the two ends. CDR3 DNA (partial): TGTGCCAGCTCAATGGAACAGGGATCCTTACTCGAG. The encoded protein is CASSMEQGSLLE. The entire CDR3 is CASSMEQGSLLEQYF.

This clone has at least ten counts. Coverage ceases 3 residues before the CDR3 finishes, and the germline J gene fills in the end. The V gene is TRBV7-8, the J gene TRBJ2-1; TRBD2 agrees at 14 bases. Germline V lookup: CDR1 SGHVS, CDR2 FQNEAQ. V gave up 4 bases and J gave up 6 bases; unmatched junction bases: 2. The length of the CDR3 is 15 residues. The CDR3 here is CASSYGTSGSNEQFF. CDR3 DNA (partial): TGTGCCAGCAGCTACGGGACTAGCGGGAGCAATGAG. Together with reference TRBV7-8 and TRBJ2-1, the CDR3 gives the full variable domain: GAGVSQSPRYKVAKRGQDVALRCDPISGHVSLFWYQQALGQGPEFLTYFQNEAQLDKSGLPSDRFFAERPEGSVSTLKIQRTQQEDSAVYLCASSYGTSGSNEQFFGPGTRLTVL.

In its sample, this clone was seen many times. The read ends 3 residues early relative to the CDR3; the germline J gene fills the gap. The chain employs TRBV6-1 and TRBJ1-1, with TRBD1 matching over 11 bases. There are 15 residues in the CDR3. The ends lost 3 bases at V and 5 bases at J; junction bases unmatched: 5. Germline CDR1 reads MNHNS; CDR2 reads SASEGT. Here the CDR3 reads CASSDRTGGQTEAFF. The DNA read from the CDR3 is TGTGCCAGCAGTGATAGGACAGGGGGCCAAACTGAA.

This clone has a count of ten or more. Coverage ceases 3 residues before the CDR3 finishes, and the germline J gene fills in the end. This chain links TRBV19 with TRBJ2-5; the D gene is possibly TRBD2 (6 bases). The CDR3 is made up of 15 amino acids. Germline V gene data show CDR1 as LNHDA and CDR2 as SQIVND (reference sequence). Trimming removed 7 bases at V and 4 bases at J, with 19 bases between. CDR3 sequence: CASTDRPSALETQYF. CDR3 DNA (partial): TGTGCCAGTACCGACCGGCCTAGCGCTTTAGAGACC.

This clone appeared many times. The CDR3 goes on 3 residues after the read ends, and that part is filled in from the germline J gene. V and J are TRBV29-1 and TRBJ2-7, with 7 bases identical to TRBD2. Germline CDR1 reads SQVTM; CDR2 reads ANQGSEA. With 5 bases clipped from V and 4 bases from J, the junction kept 8 bases outside the gene matches. The CDR3 sequence is 13 residues long. CDR3 bases read: TGCAGCGTTTTTACCAGCGGGATATACGAG. Protein: CSVFTSGIYE. The whole CDR3 protein reads CSVFTSGIYEQYF.

This clone was seen repeatedly, ten times or more. Coverage ceases 3 residues before the CDR3 finishes, and the germline J gene fills in the end. This sequence joins TRBV29-1 and TRBJ2-1; a weak D match, TRBD2 (5 bases). CDR1 is SQVTM and CDR2 is ANQGSEA in the germline V gene. The V gene lost 4 bases and the J gene lost 4 bases, with 11 bases spanning the gap. This CDR3 is 13 amino acids long. Incomplete CDR3 DNA: TGCAGCGTTGTCGTGACTACTTACAATGAG. This gives the protein CSVVVTTYNE. The whole CDR3 region reads CSVVVTTYNEQFF.